This T cell receptor beta chain was recorded in a study of blood T cell repertoires in COVID-19. Whole-study context: T cells, B-cell-depleted T cells, or PBMCs provided the cDNA or gDNA that served as material.

The CDR3 loop spans 19 amino acids. The J segment lost 6 bases and the V segment lost 3 bases, leaving 24 bases of the junction unmatched. Germline lookup yields CDR1 GTSNPN and CDR2 SVGIG (reference sequence). As originally analysed: Amplification from reference gene primers served as the basis for estimated nucleated cell counts. The assay was immunoSEQ multiplex PCR, and TCRdb's table has in-frame clones only and misses some. Clonal size and the V and J genes are those of that table, whereas D and trimming came from the DNA. The table lists a few hundred thousand clones, more than 75% of them singletons. Those who participated ranged in age from about 18 to 89 years and resided in approximately 23 US areas. Resolution of symptoms, clearance, or two negative PCRs was present in recovered Cohort 3 donors.

This sequence originates from a woman aged 18-30 years who had recovered from COVID-19. V and J are TRBV30 and TRBJ2-3; 7 bases fit TRBD1. The sequencing sample was made of PBMCs or T cells enriched from blood (not recorded which). The CDR3 coding sequence is TGTGCCTGGAGCGTATTGTACATGACAGGGCCCTCAAATCCCGATACGCAGTATTTT. Translating it yields CAWSVLYMTGPSNPDTQYF.